The 14 T cell receptor beta chains below all came from one sample that was sequenced in a study of cytomegalovirus exposure and HLA in healthy donors. It was with 60 Vbeta and 13 Jbeta primers that the PCR ran. Libraries were prepared by immunoSEQ multiplex PCR; TCRdb keeps only in-frame clonotypes and omits some of them. The sample contains fewer than 250,000 clones, 75% to 85% of which appear only once. The sample comprised PBMCs. All receptors derive from a male donor in good health and CMV-seropositive.

The chain recombines TRBV14 with TRBJ2-1; unclear D gene. The CDR3 spans 11 residues. Deletions cut 4 bases from V and 9 bases from J, with 7 bases between. The germline gives CDR1 SGHDN, CDR2 FVKESK. The CDR3 DNA is TGTGCCAGCAGCCTGTTCGGTGAGCAGTTCTTC. Protein: CASSLFGEQFF.

This chain links TRBV2 with TRBJ2-1; 9 bases are a match to TRBD2. V lost 6 bases to trimming and J lost 4 bases; unmatched junction nucleotides: 4. The CDR3 is 14 amino acids. The germline CDR1 and CDR2 sequences are SNHLY and FYNNEI. The CDR3 spells CASSLSGGYNEQFF. The CDR3 region has the DNA TGTGCCAGCAGCCTTAGCGGGGGTTACAATGAGCAGTTCTTC.

The chain uses TRBV6-5 and TRBJ1-2; the D is unclear. This CDR3 comprises 13 residues. V lost 8 bases to trimming and J lost 8 bases, with 18 bases between them. Germline V gene sequence: CDR1 MNHEY, CDR2 SVGAGI. CDR3 protein: CASHTPSLVGYTF. The DNA of the CDR3 is TGTGCCAGCCATACGCCGAGTCTGGTAGGCTACACCTTC.

This chain joins TRBV10-3 and TRBJ1-3; 7 nucleotides match TRBD1. Germline V CDR1 and CDR2: ENHRY, SYGVKD. The ends lost 7 bases at V and 0 bases at J; junction bases unmatched: 6. The CDR3 runs 15 residues. As DNA, the CDR3 is TGTGCCATCAACACAGGGGAGAGCTCTGGAAACACCATATATTTT. Protein: CAINTGESSGNTIYF.

The chain is built from TRBV4-3 and TRBJ2-1; a weak D match, TRBD2 (5 bases). Trimming took off 4 bases at V and 4 bases at J, with 17 bases between the two ends. Germline values: CDR1 LGHNA, CDR2 YSLEER. The CDR3 loop spans 16 amino acids. The CDR3: CASSRQAATIYNEQFF. The CDR3 DNA reads TGCGCCAGCAGCCGACAAGCGGCAACAATATACAATGAGCAGTTCTTC.

CDR3 nucleotide sequence: TGTGCCAGCAGCTTCGGTAGCTCTGGAAACACCATATATTTT. It is translated as CASSFGSSGNTIYF. The chain recombines TRBV7-2 with TRBJ1-3; D gene unclear. V dropped 3 bases and J dropped 0 bases, with 6 bases sitting between them. Germline V lookup: CDR1 SGHTA, CDR2 FQGNSA. The CDR3 totals 14 residues.

The V call is TRBV5-6, the J call TRBJ1-2; 12 nucleotides line up with TRBD1. Germline-derived CDR1 and CDR2 are SGHDT and YYEEEE. The CDR3 consists of 15 residues. The trim removed 3 bases at V and 3 bases at J, leaving 3 bases unmatched. For the CDR3, the DNA is TGTGCCAGCAGCTCCGGGACAGGGGGCCACTATGGCTACACCTTC. Residues: CASSSGTGGHYGYTF.

The chain has TRBV15 and TRBJ1-1, with D uncertain. V shed 7 bases and J shed 8 bases, with 23 bases lying between them. Germline lookup yields CDR1 LNHNV and CDR2 YYDKDF (reference sequence). CDR3 length: 15 amino acids. The CDR3 nucleotides are TGTGCCACCACACTACGGGAGGCAGACCAAGGAGAAGCTTTCTTT. Its protein product is CATTLREADQGEAFF.

The chain combines TRBV13 with TRBJ1-2; possibly TRBD1 for D (6 bases). Germline lookup yields CDR1 PRHDT and CDR2 FYEKMQ (reference sequence). The CDR3 loop spans 15 amino acids. The V and J ends lost 1 base and 8 bases respectively, with 17 bases between them. DNA of the CDR3: TGTGCCAGCAGCTTAGTACGCGGGGGGCAGCGAGGCTACACCTTC. Translation: CASSLVRGGQRGYTF.

The chain has TRBV4-3 and TRBJ2-2; 8 nucleotides agree with TRBD2. Germline V gene lookup returns CDR1 LGHNA and CDR2 YSLEER. The CDR3 length is 17 residues. V trimming: 0 bases; J trimming: 4 bases; junction bases outside the gene matches: 7. The CDR3 reads CASSQDEVAGSTGELFF. Written as DNA, the CDR3 is TGCGCCAGCAGCCAAGATGAGGTAGCGGGGTCCACCGGGGAGCTGTTTTTT.

The chain joins TRBV18 to TRBJ1-5; tentatively, D is TRBD1 (5 bases). The CDR3 covers 15 residues. Trimming took 1 base from V and 2 from J, leaving 9 bases between them. CDR1 KGHSH and CDR2 LQKENI come from the germline V gene. CDR3 nucleotides: TGTGCCAGCTCACCACAGGGGAACGGCAATCAGCCCCAGCATTTT. Its protein product is CASSPQGNGNQPQHF. The whole variable domain, filled in from reference TRBV18 and TRBJ1-5, reads NAGVMQNPRHLVRRRGQEARLRCSPMKGHSHVYWYRQLPEEGLKFMVYLQKENIIDESGMPKERFSAEFPKEGPSILRIQQVVRGDSAAYFCASSPQGNGNQPQHFGDGTRLSIL.

The chain links TRBV5-1 to TRBJ1-1; D unclear. CDR3 length: 15 amino acids. V shed 4 bases and J shed 0 bases, with 13 bases lying between them. Germline V gene data show CDR1 as SGHRS and CDR2 as YFSETQ. The CDR3 sequence: CASSLALGMNTEAFF. The CDR3 coding sequence is TGCGCCAGCAGCCTCGCGCTAGGAATGAACACTGAAGCTTTCTTT.

The chain combines TRBV5-6 with TRBJ2-1, with TRBD1 matching over 11 bases. Germline-derived CDR1 and CDR2 are SGHDT and YYEEEE. The CDR3 totals 18 residues. The ends lost 0 bases at V and 7 bases at J; junction bases unmatched: 12. The CDR3, as DNA: TGTGCCAGCAGCTTGGAAATCATTTGGGGGACAGGGGGAAATGAGCAGTTCTTC. Encoded protein: CASSLEIIWGTGGNEQFF. The variable domain in full, with the rest retrieved from reference TRBV5-6 and TRBJ2-1, is DAGVTQSPTHLIKTRGQQVTLRCSPKSGHDTVSWYQQALGQGPQFIFQYYEEEERQRGNFPDRFSGHQFPNYSSELNVNALLLGDSALYLCASSLEIIWGTGGNEQFFGPGTRLTVL.

The J gene is TRBJ2-5, the V gene TRBV6-6, with unresolved D. CDR3 length equals 14 residues. Germline values: CDR1 MNHNY, CDR2 SVGAGI (reference sequence). The V and J ends lost 0 bases and 2 bases respectively, with 7 bases between them. In nucleotides, the CDR3 is TGTGCCAGCAGTTACTCCGTAGTTCAAGAGACCCAGTACTTC. It yields the protein CASSYSVVQETQYF.